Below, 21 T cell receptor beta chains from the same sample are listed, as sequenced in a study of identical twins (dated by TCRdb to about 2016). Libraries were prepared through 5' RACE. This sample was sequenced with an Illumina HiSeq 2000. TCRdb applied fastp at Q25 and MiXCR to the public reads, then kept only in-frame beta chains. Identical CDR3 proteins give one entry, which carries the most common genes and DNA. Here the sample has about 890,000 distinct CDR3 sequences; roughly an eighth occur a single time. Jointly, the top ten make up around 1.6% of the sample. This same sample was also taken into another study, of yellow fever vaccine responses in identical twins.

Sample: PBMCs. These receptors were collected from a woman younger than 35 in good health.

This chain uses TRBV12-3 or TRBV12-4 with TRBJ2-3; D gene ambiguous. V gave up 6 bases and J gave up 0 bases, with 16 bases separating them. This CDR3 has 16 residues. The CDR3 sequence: CASSSRPVSSTDTQYF. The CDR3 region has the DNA TGTGCCAGCAGCTCTCGACCAGTCTCTAGCACAGATACGCAGTATTTT.

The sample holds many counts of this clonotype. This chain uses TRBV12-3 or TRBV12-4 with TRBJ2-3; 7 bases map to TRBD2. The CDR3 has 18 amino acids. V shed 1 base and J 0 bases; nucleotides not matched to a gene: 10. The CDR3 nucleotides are TGTGCCAGCAGTTTAGGGCGCGGGAGACTCCCTAGCACAGATACGCAGTATTTT. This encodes CASSLGRGRLPSTDTQYF.

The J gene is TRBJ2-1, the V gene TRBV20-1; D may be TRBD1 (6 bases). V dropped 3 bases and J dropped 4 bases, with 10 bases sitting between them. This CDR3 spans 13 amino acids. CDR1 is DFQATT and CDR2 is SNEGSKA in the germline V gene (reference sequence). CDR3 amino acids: CSASVGQYNEQFF. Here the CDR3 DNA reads TGCAGTGCTAGTGTTGGACAGTACAATGAGCAGTTCTTC.

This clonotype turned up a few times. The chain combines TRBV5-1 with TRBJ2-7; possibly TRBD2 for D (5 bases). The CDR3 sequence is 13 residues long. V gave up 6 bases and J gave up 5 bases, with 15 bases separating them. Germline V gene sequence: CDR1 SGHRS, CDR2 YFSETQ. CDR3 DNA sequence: TGCGCCAGCAAGGTGGGAGTGGGGAACGAGCAGTACTTC. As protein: CASKVGVGNEQYF.

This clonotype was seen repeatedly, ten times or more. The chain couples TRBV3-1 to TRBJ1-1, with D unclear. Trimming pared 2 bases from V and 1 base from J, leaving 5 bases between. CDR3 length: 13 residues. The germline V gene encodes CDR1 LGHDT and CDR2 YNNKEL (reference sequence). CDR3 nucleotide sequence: TGTGCCAGCAGCCAAACAGCGAACACTGAAGCTTTCTTT. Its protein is CASSQTANTEAFF.

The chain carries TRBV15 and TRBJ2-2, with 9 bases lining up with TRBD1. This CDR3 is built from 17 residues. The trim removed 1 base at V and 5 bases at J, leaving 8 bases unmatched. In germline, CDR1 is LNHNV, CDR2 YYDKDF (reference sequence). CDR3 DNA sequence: TGTGCCACCAGCAGAGGCTCCGGGACAGGGTTAACCGGGGAGCTGTTTTTT. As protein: CATSRGSGTGLTGELFF.

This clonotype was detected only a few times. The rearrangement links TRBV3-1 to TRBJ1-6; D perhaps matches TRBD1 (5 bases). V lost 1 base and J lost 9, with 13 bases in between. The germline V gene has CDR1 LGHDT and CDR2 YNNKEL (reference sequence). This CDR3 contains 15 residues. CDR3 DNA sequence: TGTGCCAGCAGCCAAGTCGTGCAGGGCGGTTCACCCCTCCACTTT. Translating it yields CASSQVVQGGSPLHF.

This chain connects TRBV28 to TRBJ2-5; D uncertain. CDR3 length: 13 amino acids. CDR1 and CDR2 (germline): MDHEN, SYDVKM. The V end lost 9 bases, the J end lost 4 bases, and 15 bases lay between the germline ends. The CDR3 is CASSWGTIETQYF. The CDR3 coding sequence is TGTGCCAGTAGCTGGGGTACGATAGAGACCCAGTACTTC.

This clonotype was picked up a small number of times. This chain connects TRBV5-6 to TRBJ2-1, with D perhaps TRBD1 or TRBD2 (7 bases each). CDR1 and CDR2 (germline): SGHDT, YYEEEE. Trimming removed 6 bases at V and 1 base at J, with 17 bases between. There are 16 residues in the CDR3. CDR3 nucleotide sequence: TGTGCCAGCATCCACCAGGGGGAGGGTTCCTACAATGAGCAGTTCTTC. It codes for CASIHQGEGSYNEQFF.

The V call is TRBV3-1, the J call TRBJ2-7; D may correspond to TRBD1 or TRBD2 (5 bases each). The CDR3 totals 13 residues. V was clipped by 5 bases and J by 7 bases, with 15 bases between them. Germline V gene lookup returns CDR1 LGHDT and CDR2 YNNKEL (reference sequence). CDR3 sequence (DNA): TGTGCCAGCAGCGAGGGACGTGTTGGGGAGCAGTACGTC. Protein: CASSEGRVGEQYV.

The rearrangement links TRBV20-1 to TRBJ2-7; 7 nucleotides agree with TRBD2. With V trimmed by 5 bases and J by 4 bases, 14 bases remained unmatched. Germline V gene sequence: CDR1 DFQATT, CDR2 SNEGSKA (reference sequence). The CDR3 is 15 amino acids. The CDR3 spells CSARRLTSEVYEQYF. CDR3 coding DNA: TGCAGTGCTCGGCGACTCACTAGCGAGGTATACGAGCAGTACTTC.

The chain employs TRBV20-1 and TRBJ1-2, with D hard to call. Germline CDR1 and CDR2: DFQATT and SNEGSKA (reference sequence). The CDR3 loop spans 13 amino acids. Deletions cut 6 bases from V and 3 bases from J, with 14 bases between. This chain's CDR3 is CSARTIPDYGYTF. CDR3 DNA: TGCAGTGCAAGGACTATCCCTGACTATGGCTACACCTTC.

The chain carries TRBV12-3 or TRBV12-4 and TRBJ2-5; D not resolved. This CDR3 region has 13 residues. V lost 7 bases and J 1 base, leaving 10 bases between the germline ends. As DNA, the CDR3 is TGTGCCAGCACCATGGGTGTCCAAGAGACCCAGTACTTC. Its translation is CASTMGVQETQYF.

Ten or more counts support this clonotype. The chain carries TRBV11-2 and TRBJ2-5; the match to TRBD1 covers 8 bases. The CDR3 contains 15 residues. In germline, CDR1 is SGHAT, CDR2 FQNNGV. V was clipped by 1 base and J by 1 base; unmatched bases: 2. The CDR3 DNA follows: TGTGCCAGCAGCTTAGGGACAGGGCTCCAAGAGACCCAGTACTTC. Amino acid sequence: CASSLGTGLQETQYF. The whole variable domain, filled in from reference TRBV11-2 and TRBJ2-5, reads EAGVAQSPRYKIIEKRQSVAFWCNPISGHATLYWYQQILGQGPKLLIQFQNNGVVDDSQLPKDRFSAERLKGVDSTLKIQPAKLEDSAVYLCASSLGTGLQETQYFGPGTRLLVL.

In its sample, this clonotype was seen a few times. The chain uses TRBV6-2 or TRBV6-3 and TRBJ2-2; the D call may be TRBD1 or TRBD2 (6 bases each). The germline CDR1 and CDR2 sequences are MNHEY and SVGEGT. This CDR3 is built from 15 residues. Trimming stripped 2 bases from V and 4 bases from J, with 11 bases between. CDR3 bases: TGTGCCAGCAGTTACGGGGGGCCCTCCACCGGGGAGCTGTTTTTT. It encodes CASSYGGPSTGELFF.

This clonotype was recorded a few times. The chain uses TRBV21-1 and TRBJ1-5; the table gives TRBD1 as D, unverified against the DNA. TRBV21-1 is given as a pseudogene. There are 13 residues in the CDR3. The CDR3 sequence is CASSSRGLQPQHF. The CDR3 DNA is TGTGCCAGCAGCAGCAGGGGACTTCAGCCCCAGCATTTT.

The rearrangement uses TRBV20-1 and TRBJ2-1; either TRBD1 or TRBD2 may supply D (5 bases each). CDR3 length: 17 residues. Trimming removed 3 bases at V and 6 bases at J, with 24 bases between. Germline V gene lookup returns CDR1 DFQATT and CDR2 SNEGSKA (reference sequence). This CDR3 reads CSASDPPTSGAGNEQFF. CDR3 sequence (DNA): TGCAGTGCTAGCGACCCCCCCACGTCCGGGGCAGGCAATGAGCAGTTCTTC.

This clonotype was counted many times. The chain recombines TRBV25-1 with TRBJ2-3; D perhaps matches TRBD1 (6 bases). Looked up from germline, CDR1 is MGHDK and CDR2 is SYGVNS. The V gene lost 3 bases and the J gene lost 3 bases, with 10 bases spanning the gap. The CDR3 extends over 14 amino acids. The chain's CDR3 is CASSDLRGTDTQYF. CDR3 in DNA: TGTGCCAGCAGTGACCTCAGGGGAACAGATACGCAGTATTTT.

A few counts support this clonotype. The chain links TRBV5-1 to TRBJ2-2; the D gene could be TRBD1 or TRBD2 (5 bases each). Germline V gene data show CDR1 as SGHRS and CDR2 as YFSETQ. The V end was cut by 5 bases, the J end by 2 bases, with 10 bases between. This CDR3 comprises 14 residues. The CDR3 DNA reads TGCGCCAGCAGAGGGGACGATAACACCGGGGAGCTGTTTTTT. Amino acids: CASRGDDNTGELFF.

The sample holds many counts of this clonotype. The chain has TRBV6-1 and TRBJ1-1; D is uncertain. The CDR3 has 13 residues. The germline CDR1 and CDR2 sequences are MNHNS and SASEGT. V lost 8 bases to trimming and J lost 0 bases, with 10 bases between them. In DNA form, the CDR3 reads TGTGCCAGCCCTACAGAGATGAACACTGAAGCTTTCTTT. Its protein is CASPTEMNTEAFF.

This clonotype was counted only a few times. CDR3 in DNA: TGTGCCAGCAGTCTGATGAGCGGGACCAAAGATACGCAGTATTTT. It yields the protein CASSLMSGTKDTQYF. The chain recombines TRBV28 with TRBJ2-3; 7 bases map to TRBD2. With V trimmed by 5 bases and J by 5 bases, 10 bases remained unmatched. Germline values: CDR1 MDHEN, CDR2 SYDVKM. The CDR3 has 15 residues.